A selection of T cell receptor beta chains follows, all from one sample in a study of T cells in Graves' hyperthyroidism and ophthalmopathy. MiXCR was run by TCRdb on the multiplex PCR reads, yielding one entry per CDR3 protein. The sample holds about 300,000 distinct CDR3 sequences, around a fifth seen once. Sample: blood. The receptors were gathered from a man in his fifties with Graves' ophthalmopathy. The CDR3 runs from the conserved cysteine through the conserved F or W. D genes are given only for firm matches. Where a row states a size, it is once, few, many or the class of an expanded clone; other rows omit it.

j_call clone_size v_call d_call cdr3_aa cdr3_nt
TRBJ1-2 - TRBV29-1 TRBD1 CSTDGQGSGYTF TGCAGCACCGACGGACAGGGGAGCGGCTACACCTTC
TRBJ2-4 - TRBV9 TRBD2 CASSRLAGEVNVQYF TGTGCCAGCAGCAGACTAGCGGGAGAAGTAAACGTTCAGTACTTC
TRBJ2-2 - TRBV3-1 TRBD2 CASSQDSTSRELFF TGTGCCAGCAGCCAAGATTCGACTAGCAGGGAGCTGTTTTTT
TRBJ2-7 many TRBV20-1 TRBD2 CSAIAGGSYEQYF TGCAGTGCGATAGCGGGGGGCTCCTACGAGCAGTACTTC
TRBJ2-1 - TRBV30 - CAWSVSTEQFF TGTGCCTGGAGTGTATCAACAGAGCAGTTCTTC
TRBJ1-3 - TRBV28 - CASSVWSGNTIYF TGTGCCAGCAGTGTGTGGTCTGGAAACACCATATATTTT
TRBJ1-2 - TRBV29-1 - CSVEAEYFGNGYTF TGCAGCGTTGAAGCGGAGTATTTCGGGAATGGCTACACCTTC
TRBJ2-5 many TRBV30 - CAWTGRTRETQYF TGTGCCTGGACGGGGCGGACACGGGAGACCCAGTACTTC
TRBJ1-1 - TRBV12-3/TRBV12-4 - CASSFPVQRNTEAFF TGTGCCAGCAGTTTCCCGGTACAGAGGAACACTGAAGCTTTCTTT
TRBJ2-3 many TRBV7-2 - CATSNTDTQYF TGTGCCACCTCGAACACAGATACGCAGTATTTT
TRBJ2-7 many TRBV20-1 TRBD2 CSARDPGTSGRAYEQYF TGCAGTGCTAGAGATCCCGGGACTAGCGGGAGGGCCTACGAGCAGTACTTC
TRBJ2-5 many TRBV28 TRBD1 CASSFDRGGETQYF TGTGCCAGCAGTTTCGACAGGGGTGGAGAGACCCAGTACTTC
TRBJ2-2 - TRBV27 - CASSLTWANTGELFF TGTGCCAGCAGTCTCACTTGGGCGAACACCGGGGAGCTGTTTTTT
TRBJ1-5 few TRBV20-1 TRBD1 CSATGRGESQHF TGCAGTGCCACTGGCAGGGGGGAGTCCCAGCATTTT
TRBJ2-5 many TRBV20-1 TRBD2 CSAKRGGSSETQYF TGCAGTGCGAAGAGGGGCGGGAGTTCTGAGACCCAGTACTTC
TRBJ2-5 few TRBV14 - CASSQVRASGTQYF TGTGCCAGCAGCCAAGTGAGGGCTTCGGGGACCCAGTACTTC
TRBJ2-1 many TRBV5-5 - CASSLEGVTGGQGREQFF TGTGCCAGCAGCTTGGAAGGGGTTACAGGCGGCCAGGGTCGGGAGCAGTTCTTC
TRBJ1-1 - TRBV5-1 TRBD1 CASSSDRAMNTEAFF TGCGCCAGCAGCTCGGACAGGGCAATGAACACTGAAGCTTTCTTT
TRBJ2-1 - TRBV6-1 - CASSQTERDEQFF TGTGCCAGCAGCCAGACAGAAAGGGATGAGCAGTTCTTC
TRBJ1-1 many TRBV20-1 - CSARRGGTEAFF TGCAGTGCTAGGAGAGGTGGGACTGAAGCTTTCTTT
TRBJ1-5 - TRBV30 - CAWSGGDQPQHF TGTGCCTGGAGCGGGGGCGATCAGCCCCAGCATTTT
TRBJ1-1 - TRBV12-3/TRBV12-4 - CASSPQQSNTEAFF TGTGCCAGCAGCCCCCAACAGTCGAACACTGAAGCTTTCTTT
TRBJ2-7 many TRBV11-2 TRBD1 CASTTRQGAEEQYF TGTGCCAGCACCACAAGACAGGGGGCGGAGGAGCAGTACTTC
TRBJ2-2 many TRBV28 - CASSSGSSSNTGELFF TGTGCCAGCAGTTCTGGGTCATCCTCGAACACCGGGGAGCTGTTTTTT
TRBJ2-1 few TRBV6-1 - CASSEIRGTEQFF TGTGCCAGCAGTGAGATTAGAGGAACTGAGCAGTTCTTC
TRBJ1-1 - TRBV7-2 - CASSLPWKEAFF TGTGCCAGCAGCTTGCCCTGGAAGGAAGCTTTCTTT
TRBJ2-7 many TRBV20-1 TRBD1 CSARDLDRGLDEQYF TGCAGTGCTAGAGATCTGGACAGGGGTCTGGACGAGCAGTACTTC
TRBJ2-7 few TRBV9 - CASSLGAPGGKDEQYF TGTGCCAGCAGCCTCGGGGCCCCAGGGGGGAAGGACGAGCAGTACTTC
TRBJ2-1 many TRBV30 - CAWTAGSHEQFF TGTGCCTGGACGGCAGGGAGCCATGAGCAGTTCTTC
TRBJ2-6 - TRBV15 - CATSRVLAESDGANVLTF TGTGCCACCAGCAGAGTTTTGGCGGAGTCCGACGGGGCCAACGTCCTGACTTTC
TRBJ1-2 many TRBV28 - CASTPGRLGSGYTF TGTGCCAGCACCCCAGGCCGCCTTGGGAGTGGCTACACCTTC
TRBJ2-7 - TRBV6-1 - CASNVGAMSYEQYF TGTGCCAGCAACGTAGGGGCGATGTCCTACGAGCAGTACTTC
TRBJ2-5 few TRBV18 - CASSPVILGQSGETQYF TGTGCCAGCTCACCTGTGATACTCGGACAGTCCGGAGAGACCCAGTACTTC
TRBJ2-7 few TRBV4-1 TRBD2 CASSPASGGDYEQYF TGCGCCAGCAGCCCCGCTTCGGGGGGAGACTACGAGCAGTACTTC
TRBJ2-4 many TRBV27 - CASSFKPPPLGDIQYF TGTGCCAGCAGTTTTAAGCCCCCCCCTTTGGGGGACATTCAGTACTTC
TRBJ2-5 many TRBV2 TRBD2 CASRPERGRETQYF TGTGCCAGCAGGCCCGAGCGGGGTCGGGAGACCCAGTACTTC
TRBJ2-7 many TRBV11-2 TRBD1 CASSLPGTGIHEQYF TGTGCCAGCAGCTTGCCCGGGACAGGGATCCACGAGCAGTACTTC
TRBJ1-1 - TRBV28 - CASSRIRGTATEAFF TGTGCCAGCAGTCGCATACGGGGCACGGCCACTGAAGCTTTCTTT
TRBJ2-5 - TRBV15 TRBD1 CATSRRRGTDQETQYF TGTGCCACCAGCCGCCGACGAGGGACAGACCAAGAGACCCAGTACTTC
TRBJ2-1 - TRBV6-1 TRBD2 CASSERAGGSEEQFF TGTGCCAGCAGTGAAAGGGCGGGAGGGTCGGAAGAGCAGTTCTTC
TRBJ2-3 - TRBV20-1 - CSVSDFWVQYF TGCAGTGTTAGCGACTTTTGGGTGCAGTATTTT
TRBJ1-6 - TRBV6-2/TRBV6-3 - CASSRDPKWSPLHF TGTGCCAGCAGTCGGGACCCGAAGTGGTCACCCCTCCACTTT
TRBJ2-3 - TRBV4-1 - CASSQQDNTDTQYF TGCGCCAGCAGCCAGCAGGACAACACAGATACGCAGTATTTT
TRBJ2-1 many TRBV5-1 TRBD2 CASSGRTSGRRVNEQFF TGCGCCAGCAGCGGGAGGACTAGCGGGAGAAGAGTAAATGAGCAGTTCTTC
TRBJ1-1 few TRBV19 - CASRPSWDTEAFF TGTGCCAGTAGACCTTCTTGGGACACTGAAGCTTTCTTT
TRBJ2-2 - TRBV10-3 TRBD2 CATRTSGRNTGELFF TGTGCCACCCGGACTAGCGGGAGGAACACCGGGGAGCTGTTTTTT
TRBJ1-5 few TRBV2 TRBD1 CASRGTGQPQHF TGTGCCAGCAGAGGGACAGGTCAGCCCCAGCATTTT
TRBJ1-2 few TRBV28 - CASSLRLNYGYTF TGTGCCAGCAGTTTACGTCTTAACTATGGCTACACCTTC
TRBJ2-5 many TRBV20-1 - CSARGGGLQETQYF TGCAGTGCTAGAGGAGGGGGACTTCAAGAGACCCAGTACTTC
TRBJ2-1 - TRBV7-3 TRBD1 CASSLGTGGESYNEQFF TGTGCCAGCAGCTTAGGGACAGGGGGCGAGTCCTACAATGAGCAGTTCTTC
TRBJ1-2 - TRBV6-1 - CASRHGQSGYTF TGTGCCAGCAGACATGGACAGAGTGGCTACACCTTC
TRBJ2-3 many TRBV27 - CASSLTARRQDTQYF TGTGCCAGCAGTTTAACCGCTCGTAGGCAGGATACGCAGTATTTT
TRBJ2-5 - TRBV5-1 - CASSPQTEETQYF TGCGCCAGCAGCCCCCAGACGGAAGAGACCCAGTACTTC
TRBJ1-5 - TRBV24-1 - CATWETGSNQPQHF TGTGCCACTTGGGAGACAGGTAGCAATCAGCCCCAGCATTTT
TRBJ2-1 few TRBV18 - CASSPLSPRSRLVQFF TGTGCCAGCTCACCCCTAAGCCCCCGGAGCCGCTTAGTGCAGTTCTTC
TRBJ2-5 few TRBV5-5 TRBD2 CASSTSGLVAQYF TGTGCCAGCAGCACAAGCGGACTAGTGGCCCAGTACTTC
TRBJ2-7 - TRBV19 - CASSRNTGTYEQYF TGTGCCAGTAGTAGAAATACAGGAACCTACGAGCAGTACTTC
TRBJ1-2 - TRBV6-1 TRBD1 CASSDSIGGQGLYGYTF TGTGCCAGCAGTGATTCCATTGGGGGACAGGGATTATATGGCTACACCTTC
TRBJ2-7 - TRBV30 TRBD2 CAWSRLTSGRSYEQYF TGTGCCTGGAGCCGCCTTACTAGCGGGCGCTCCTACGAGCAGTACTTC